Included here is one T cell receptor (beta chain) sequence, with context. Its antigen is currently unknown. The CDR3 is 16 amino acids. From germline, CDR1 is MNHEY and CDR2 SVGAGI. With 2 bases removed from V and 1 base from J, the gap between germline ends came to 11 bases. The sample originates from a study of beta chain features in type 1 diabetes. Study-wide points: Shorter TCRB CDR3s, moderately but significantly so, marked every one of the four CD4+ subsets in Type 1 diabetes patients.

Reverse transcribing all isolated RNA meant expressed TCRB transcripts were sequenced. Sequenced by immunoSEQ multiplex PCR; TCRdb stores in-frame clones only, minus some. The sample lists some 290,000 clones; roughly an eighth were seen once. The chain joins TRBV6-5 to TRBJ2-2; D gene uncertain. The material sequenced was naive CD4+ T cells from blood. The receptor was derived from a man between 25 and 39 years old with type 1 diabetes. The chain's CDR3 is CASSYDIRGNTGELFF. DNA for the CDR3: TGTGCCAGCAGTTACGATATAAGAGGGAACACCGGGGAGCTGTTTTTT.